The next 14 T cell receptor beta chains were all read from a single sample in a study of T cells of healthy individuals. TCRdb re-derived calls from the 5' RACE reads in MiXCR, one entry per CDR3 protein. This sample yields about 96,000 distinct CDR3 sequences, of which around 17% are seen a single time; roughly 6.2% belongs to the top ten. The receptor set was obtained from a human donor in good health.

This clonotype has at least ten counts. The rearrangement uses TRBV12-3 or TRBV12-4 and TRBJ2-2; 7 nucleotides agree with TRBD1. Germline trimming cut 5 bases from V and 6 bases from J; bases unmatched to any gene: 6. This CDR3 is built from 14 residues. The DNA of the CDR3 is TGTGCCAGCAGTCCAAGACAGGGCTCCGGGGAGCTGTTTTTT. Translated, it gives CASSPRQGSGELFF.

Of note for this clonotype: One junction end does not reproduce the germline sequence, and a read error may be involved. The chain links TRBV11-2 to TRBJ2-7, with TRBD2 matching 10 bases. CDR3 length: 16 residues. Germline CDR1 reads SGHAT; CDR2 reads FQNNGV. CDR3 coding DNA: TGTGCCAGCAGCTTACGCACTAGCGGGGACTCCTACGAGCGGTACTTC. Protein sequence: CASSLRTSGDSYERYF.

The chain combines TRBV18 with TRBJ2-3; D not resolved. In germline, CDR1 is KGHSH, CDR2 LQKENI. CDR3 length: 14 residues. Trimming pared 0 bases from V and 6 bases from J, leaving 10 bases between. CDR3 residues: CASSPPVPSDTQYF. CDR3 in DNA: TGTGCCAGCTCACCACCGGTGCCCTCCGATACGCAGTATTTT.

Many counts were recorded for this clonotype. The gene calls are TRBV20-1 and TRBJ2-1; TRBD2 matches 7 bases. There are 15 residues in the CDR3. Germline V gene sequence: CDR1 DFQATT, CDR2 SNEGSKA (reference sequence). The trim removed 7 bases at V and 0 bases at J, leaving 9 bases unmatched. The DNA of the CDR3 is TGCAGTGGGGGGGGAGGCAGGAGCTCCTACAATGAGCAGTTCTTC. This translates into CSGGGGRSSYNEQFF.

The rearrangement links TRBV19 to TRBJ2-1; no reliable D call. Trimming cost V 6 bases and J 0 bases, with 9 bases left between them. This CDR3 comprises 14 residues. Germline V gives CDR1 LNHDA, CDR2 SQIVND (reference sequence). The chain's CDR3 is CASRSDPSYNEQFF. The DNA of the CDR3 is TGTGCCAGTAGGTCGGACCCCTCCTACAATGAGCAGTTCTTC.

This clonotype was recorded a few times. This chain uses TRBV4-1 with TRBJ2-5, with D possibly TRBD2 on 5 matching bases. The CDR3 is 13 residues long. The V and J ends lost 4 bases and 4 bases respectively, with 10 bases between them. CDR1 and CDR2 from the germline V gene are MGHRA and YSYEKL. The CDR3 reads CASSPQRGETQYF. The CDR3 DNA reads as TGCGCCAGCAGCCCCCAACGGGGAGAGACCCAGTACTTC.

Regarding this clonotype: The junction departs from the called germline gene at one end, perhaps through a read error. The chain couples TRBV28 to TRBJ2-7, with a tentative D call TRBD2 (5 bases). This CDR3 has 12 amino acids. Germline CDR1 reads MDHEN; CDR2 reads SYDVKM. The CDR3 DNA follows: TGTGCCAGCAGCACTAACACTAGACACCTTCGCTTC. Protein product: CASSTNTRHLRF.

The chain combines TRBV3-1 with TRBJ2-2, with a possible D match to TRBD2 (5 bases). The CDR3 is made up of 12 amino acids. Trimming took off 5 bases at V and 7 bases at J, with 8 bases between the two ends. Germline V gene lookup returns CDR1 LGHDT and CDR2 YNNKEL (reference sequence). The CDR3 sequence: CASSDEGGELFF. The CDR3 nucleotides are TGTGCCAGCAGCGACGAGGGCGGGGAGCTGTTTTTT.

Only one count was recorded for this clonotype. The chain is built from TRBV12-3 or TRBV12-4 and TRBJ2-1, with unresolved D. The CDR3 is 15 amino acids. V gave up 6 bases and J gave up 6 bases, with 18 bases separating them. The CDR3 DNA follows: TGTGCCAGCAGCCCCCCGAAATATGTTCCCAATGAGCAGTTCTTC. Protein product: CASSPPKYVPNEQFF.

The chain is built from TRBV12-3 or TRBV12-4 and TRBJ2-3; 7 bases map to TRBD2. This CDR3 has 15 residues. After removal of 6 bases from V and 7 bases from J, the junction contained 13 bases not matched to a gene. The DNA of the CDR3 is TGTGCCAGCAGCCCCGGGGGGAGGCCGAACTATACGCAGTATTTT. This encodes CASSPGGRPNYTQYF.

This clonotype was recorded at least ten times. The rearrangement uses TRBV20-1 and TRBJ1-2; 7 bases match TRBD1. The CDR3 spans 14 residues. The germline V gene has CDR1 DFQATT and CDR2 SNEGSKA (reference sequence). The trim removed 2 bases at V and 8 bases at J, leaving 11 bases unmatched. Here the CDR3 DNA reads TGCAGTGCTAGAATTACGTCAGGGGGGGGAGGCTACACCTTC. This gives the protein CSARITSGGGGYTF.

V is TRBV4-1 and J is TRBJ2-1; possibly TRBD1 for D (6 bases). V shed 4 bases and J shed 8 bases, with 18 bases lying between them. In germline, CDR1 is MGHRA, CDR2 YSYEKL. The CDR3 contains 15 residues. CDR3 coding DNA: TGCGCCAGCAGCCCCGCCTGGGGGCGGTTCGATGAGCAGTTCTTC. Translated, it gives CASSPAWGRFDEQFF.

This clonotype was detected ten times or more. The chain recombines TRBV5-1 with TRBJ2-2; weak D call: TRBD2 (5 bases). Germline CDR1 reads SGHRS; CDR2 reads YFSETQ. The CDR3 loop spans 15 amino acids. Trimming stripped 0 bases from V and 7 bases from J, with 13 bases between. The CDR3 loop reads CASSLESGPSGELFF. The DNA for the CDR3 is TGCGCCAGCAGCTTGGAGAGCGGTCCAAGCGGGGAGCTGTTTTTT.

Sample share makes this clonotype medium-sized. The V call is TRBV29-1, the J call TRBJ1-1; D unclear. This CDR3 spans 13 amino acids. Trimming left V 5 bases short and J 0 bases short, with 10 bases between. In germline, CDR1 is SQVTM, CDR2 ANQGSEA. Here the CDR3 reads CSVFDGLNTEAFF. The DNA for the CDR3 is TGCAGCGTTTTCGACGGACTGAACACTGAAGCTTTCTTT.